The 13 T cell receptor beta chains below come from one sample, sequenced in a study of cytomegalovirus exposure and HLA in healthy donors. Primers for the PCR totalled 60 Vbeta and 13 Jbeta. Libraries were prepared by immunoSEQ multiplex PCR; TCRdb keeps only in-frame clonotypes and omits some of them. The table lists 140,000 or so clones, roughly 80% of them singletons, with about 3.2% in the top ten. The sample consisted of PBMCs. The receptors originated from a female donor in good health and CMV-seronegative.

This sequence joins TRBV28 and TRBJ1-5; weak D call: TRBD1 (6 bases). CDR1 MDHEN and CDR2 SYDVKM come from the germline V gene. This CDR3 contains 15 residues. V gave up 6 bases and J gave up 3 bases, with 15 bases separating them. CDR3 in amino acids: CASRQTGLANQPQHF. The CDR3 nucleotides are TGTGCCAGCAGGCAAACAGGGCTGGCCAATCAGCCCCAGCATTTT. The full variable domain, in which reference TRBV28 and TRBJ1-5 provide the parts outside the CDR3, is DVKVTQSSRYLVKRTGEKVFLECVQDMDHENMFWYRQDPGLGLRLIYFSYDVKMKEKGDIPEGYSVSREKKERFSLILESASTNQTSMYLCASRQTGLANQPQHFGDGTRLSIL.

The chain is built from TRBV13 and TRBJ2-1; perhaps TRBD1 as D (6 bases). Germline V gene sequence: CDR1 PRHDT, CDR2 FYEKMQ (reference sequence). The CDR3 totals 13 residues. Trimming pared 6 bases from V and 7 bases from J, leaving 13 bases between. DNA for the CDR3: TGTGCCAGCAGACCACAGGGCTGGAATGAGCAGTTCTTC. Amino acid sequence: CASRPQGWNEQFF.

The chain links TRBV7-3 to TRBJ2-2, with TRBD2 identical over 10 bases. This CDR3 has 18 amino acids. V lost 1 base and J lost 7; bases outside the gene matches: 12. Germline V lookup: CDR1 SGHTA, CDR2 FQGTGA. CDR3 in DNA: TGTGCCAGCAGCTTAAAGCCGAGCGGGGGGGCCAGCGGCGGGGAGCTGTTTTTT. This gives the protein CASSLKPSGGASGGELFF.

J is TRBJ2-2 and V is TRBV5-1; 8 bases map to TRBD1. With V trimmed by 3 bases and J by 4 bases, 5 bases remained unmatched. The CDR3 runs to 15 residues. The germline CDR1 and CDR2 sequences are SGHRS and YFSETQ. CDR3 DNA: TGCGCCAGCAGCTCACCCAGGGGGCGCACCGGGGAGCTGTTTTTT. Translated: CASSSPRGRTGELFF. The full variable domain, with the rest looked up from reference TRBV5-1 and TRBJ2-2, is KAGVTQTPRYLIKTRGQQVTLSCSPISGHRSVSWYQQTPGQGLQFLFEYFSETQRNKGNFPGRFSGRQFSNSRSEMNVSTLELGDSALYLCASSSPRGRTGELFFGEGSRLTVL.

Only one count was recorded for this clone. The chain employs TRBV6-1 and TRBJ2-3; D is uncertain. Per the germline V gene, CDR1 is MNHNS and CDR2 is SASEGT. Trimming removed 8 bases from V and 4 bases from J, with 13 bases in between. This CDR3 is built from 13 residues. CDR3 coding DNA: TGTGCCAGCCGTGGTAGCATTGCAGATACGCAGTATTTT. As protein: CASRGSIADTQYF.

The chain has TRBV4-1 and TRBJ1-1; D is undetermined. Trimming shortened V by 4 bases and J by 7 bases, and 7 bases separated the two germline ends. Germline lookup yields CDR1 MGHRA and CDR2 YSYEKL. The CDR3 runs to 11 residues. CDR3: CASSPPLEAFF. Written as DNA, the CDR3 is TGCGCCAGCAGCCCCCCCCTTGAAGCTTTCTTT.

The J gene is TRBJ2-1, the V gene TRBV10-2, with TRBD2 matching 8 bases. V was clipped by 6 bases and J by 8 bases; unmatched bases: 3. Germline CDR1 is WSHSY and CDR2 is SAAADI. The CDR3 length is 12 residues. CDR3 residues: CASSPGGYEQFF. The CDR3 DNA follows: TGCGCCAGCAGCCCGGGGGGGTATGAGCAGTTCTTC.

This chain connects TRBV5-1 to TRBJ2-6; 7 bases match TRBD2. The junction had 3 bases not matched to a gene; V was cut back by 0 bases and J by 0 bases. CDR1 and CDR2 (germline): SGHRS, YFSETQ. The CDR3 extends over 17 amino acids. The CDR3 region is CASSLDGGVSGANVLTF. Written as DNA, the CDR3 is TGCGCCAGCAGCTTGGATGGGGGGGTCTCTGGGGCCAACGTCCTGACTTTC.

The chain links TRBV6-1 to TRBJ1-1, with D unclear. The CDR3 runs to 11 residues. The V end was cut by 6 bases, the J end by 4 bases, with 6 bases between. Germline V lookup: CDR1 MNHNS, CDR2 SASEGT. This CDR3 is CASSLVTEAFF. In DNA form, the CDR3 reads TGTGCCAGCAGCCTTGTCACTGAAGCTTTCTTT.

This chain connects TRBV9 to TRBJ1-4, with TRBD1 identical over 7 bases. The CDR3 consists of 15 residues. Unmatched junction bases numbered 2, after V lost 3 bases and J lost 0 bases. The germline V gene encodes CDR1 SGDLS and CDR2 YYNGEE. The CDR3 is CASSAQGATNEKLFF. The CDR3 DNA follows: TGTGCCAGCAGCGCTCAGGGGGCAACTAATGAAAAACTGTTTTTT.

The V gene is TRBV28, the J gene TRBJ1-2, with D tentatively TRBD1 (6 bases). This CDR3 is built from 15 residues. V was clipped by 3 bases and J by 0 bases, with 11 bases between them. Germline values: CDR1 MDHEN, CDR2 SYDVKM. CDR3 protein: CASSFGDRSNYGYTF. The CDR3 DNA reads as TGTGCCAGCAGTTTTGGCGACAGGTCTAACTATGGCTACACCTTC.

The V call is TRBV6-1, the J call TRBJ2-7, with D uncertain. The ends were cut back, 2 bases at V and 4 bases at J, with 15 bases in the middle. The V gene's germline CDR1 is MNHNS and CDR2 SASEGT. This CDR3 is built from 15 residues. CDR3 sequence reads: CASSELIAFSYEQYF. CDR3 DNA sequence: TGTGCCAGCAGTGAATTGATAGCTTTCTCATACGAGCAGTACTTC.

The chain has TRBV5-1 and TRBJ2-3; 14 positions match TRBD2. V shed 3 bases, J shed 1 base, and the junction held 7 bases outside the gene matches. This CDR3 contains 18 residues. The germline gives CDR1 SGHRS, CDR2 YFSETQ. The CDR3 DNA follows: TGCGCCAGCAGCTGGGGACTAGCGGGAGTGTTCGGCACAGATACGCAGTATTTT. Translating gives CASSWGLAGVFGTDTQYF.